Listed below are T cell receptor beta chains from one sample, sequenced in a study of blood T cell repertoires in COVID-19. The assay was immunoSEQ multiplex PCR, and TCRdb's table has in-frame clones only and misses some. This table holds under 95,000 clones, about 88% found once. The sequenced sample was peripheral blood. The receptors were sampled from a man aged 40-49 years with acute or convalescent COVID-19. Both conserved end residues are part of each CDR3. D genes are given only for firm matches. Expanded clones get a size class; other rows say once, few or many, or leave the size out.

cdr3_length | j_call | clone_size | v_call | d_call | cdr3_aa | cdr3_nt
13 | TRBJ1-6 | once | TRBV5-1 | . | CASSMNRDSPLHF | TGCGCCAGCAGTATGAACAGGGATTCACCCCTCCACTTT
14 | TRBJ1-2 | . | TRBV19 | TRBD1 | CASSIGDRDYGYTF | TGTGCCAGTAGTATAGGGGACAGGGACTATGGCTACACCTTC
17 | TRBJ1-3 | . | TRBV19 | . | CASSKSGMTGSGNTIYF | TGTGCCAGTAGTAAATCAGGAATGACAGGATCTGGAAACACCATATATTTT
13 | TRBJ1-1 | . | TRBV29-1 | TRBD1 | CSVLNRGSGEAFF | TGCAGCGTTCTCAACAGGGGGTCGGGTGAAGCTTTCTTT
17 | TRBJ1-4 | . | TRBV18 | . | CASSRDRTGATNEKLFF | TGTGCCAGCTCACGTGACAGGACCGGTGCAACTAATGAAAAACTGTTTTTT
12 | TRBJ1-2 | . | TRBV29-1 | . | CSVEWNNYGYTF | TGCAGCGTGGAGTGGAATAACTATGGCTACACCTTC
15 | TRBJ1-3 | once | TRBV19 | TRBD1 | CASKPGTDSGNTIYF | TGTGCCAGCAAACCCGGGACAGACTCTGGAAACACCATATATTTT
15 | TRBJ1-1 | . | TRBV6-5 | TRBD1 | CASSTDRTGSTEAFF | TGTGCCAGCAGTACAGACCGGACAGGGAGTACTGAAGCTTTCTTT
14 | TRBJ2-2 | . | TRBV5-1 | . | CASSVTGVVGELFF | TGCGCCAGCAGCGTTACGGGAGTGGTCGGGGAGCTGTTTTTT
14 | TRBJ2-5 | . | TRBV7-2 | TRBD1 | CAEGGQDALGTQYF | TGTGCCGAGGGGGGACAGGACGCTCTGGGGACCCAGTACTTC
15 | TRBJ2-1 | . | TRBV7-9 | TRBD1 | CASSQTGGAFDEQFF | TGTGCCAGCAGCCAGACAGGGGGCGCGTTCGATGAGCAGTTCTTC
15 | TRBJ2-1 | once | TRBV3-1/TRBV3-2 | TRBD2 | CASSQLAGAYNEQFF | TGTGCCAGCAGCCAACTAGCGGGGGCTTACAATGAGCAGTTCTTC
13 | TRBJ2-5 | . | TRBV6-5 | . | CASRGTTQETQYF | TGTGCCAGCAGAGGGACAACCCAAGAGACCCAGTACTTC
16 | TRBJ2-3 | once | TRBV18 | TRBD2 | CASSPRRGAGRDTQYF | TGTGCCAGCTCACCACGGCGGGGGGCCGGGAGAGATACGCAGTATTTT
19 | TRBJ2-7 | . | TRBV5-1 | TRBD2 | CASSSWSSGRAGGSYEQYF | TGCGCCAGCAGCTCCTGGAGTAGCGGGAGGGCAGGAGGCTCCTACGAGCAGTACTTC
13 | TRBJ1-2 | few | TRBV10-3 | . | CAINVGANYGYTF | TGTGCCATCAATGTAGGGGCTAACTATGGCTACACCTTC
12 | TRBJ1-2 | . | TRBV11-1 | . | CASSGTGYGYTF | TGTGCCAGCAGCGGTACGGGCTATGGCTACACCTTC
13 | TRBJ2-1 | . | TRBV29-1 | TRBD2 | CSAGGGFRNEQFF | TGCAGCGCCGGGGGGGGGTTCCGCAATGAGCAGTTCTTC
15 | TRBJ2-1 | few | TRBV15 | TRBD1 | CATSREDRGYNEQFF | TGTGCCACCAGCAGAGAGGACAGGGGGTACAATGAGCAGTTCTTC
17 | TRBJ2-5 | . | TRBV7-9 | . | CASSHYRDTRGEETQYF | TGTGCCAGCAGCCACTACCGGGACACCCGAGGAGAAGAGACCCAGTACTTC
12 | TRBJ2-2 | . | TRBV7-9 | . | CASRGGPGELFF | TGTGCCAGCAGAGGGGGTCCCGGGGAGCTGTTTTTT
15 | TRBJ2-1 | . | TRBV7-5 | . | CARSSHSGLYNEQFF | TGTGCCAGAAGTTCACACTCAGGCCTCTACAATGAGCAGTTCTTC
19 | TRBJ2-1 | . | TRBV7-9 | TRBD2 | CASSLDLSGGTTSYNEQFF | TGTGCCAGCAGCTTAGATCTTAGCGGGGGTACAACCTCCTACAATGAGCAGTTCTTC
13 | TRBJ1-1 | . | TRBV18 | . | CASSQRPNTEAFF | TGTGCCAGCTCACAGAGGCCCAACACTGAAGCTTTCTTT
14 | TRBJ1-5 | . | TRBV27 | . | CASSYTGSYGPQHF | TGTGCCAGCAGTTACACAGGGAGCTATGGGCCCCAGCATTTT
13 | TRBJ1-1 | . | TRBV5-1 | . | CASSLREFTEAFF | TGCGCCAGCAGCTTGAGAGAGTTCACTGAAGCTTTCTTT
13 | TRBJ1-4 | . | TRBV3-1/TRBV3-2 | . | CASSQGADEKLFF | TGTGCCAGCAGCCAGGGGGCCGATGAAAAACTGTTTTTT
14 | TRBJ1-5 | . | TRBV4-1 | . | CASSQGGSNQPQHF | TGCGCCAGCAGCCAAGGAGGAAGCAATCAGCCCCAGCATTTT
17 | TRBJ1-1 | . | TRBV27 | . | CASSPDTLDSLDTEAFF | TGTGCCAGCAGTCCGGATACATTGGACAGTCTGGACACTGAAGCTTTCTTT
14 | TRBJ2-7 | . | TRBV19 | TRBD2 | CASSLSGITYEQYF | TGTGCCAGTAGTCTTAGCGGGATTACCTACGAGCAGTACTTC
13 | TRBJ2-5 | once | TRBV29-1 | . | CSVNEATQETQYF | TGCAGCGTTAACGAGGCCACTCAAGAGACCCAGTACTTC